A selection of T cell receptor beta chains follows, all from one sample in a study of shared clonotypes between healthy human individuals. Method: immunoSEQ multiplex PCR; TCRdb's copy keeps in-frame clones and lacks some. Here the sample spans millions of clones, approximately 90% being singletons. Material for sequencing was naive CD4+ T cells sorted from blood. The receptors originated from a man between 18 and 29 years old in good health. Each CDR3 is given with its conserved first and last residue. D genes are given only for firm matches. Only part of the rows carry a size: once, few, many, or a class if the clone is expanded.

TRBJ2-7 once TRBD2 14 TRBV13 TGTGCCAGCAGACGGGGCGGGAGCTCCTACGAGCAGTACTTC CASRRGGSSYEQYF
TRBJ2-1 - TRBD2 15 TRBV15 TGTGCCACCCGGGCGGGAGGGTCCATCTACAATGAGCAGTTCTTC CATRAGGSIYNEQFF
TRBJ2-2 - - 14 TRBV10-3 TGTGCCATCAATACCGGGACCGAGGCCGGGGAGCTGTTTTTT CAINTGTEAGELFF
TRBJ2-7 few - 13 TRBV7-9 TGTGCCAGCAGCTTAGCGGGAGGCTACGAGCAGTACTTC CASSLAGGYEQYF
TRBJ2-5 - - 15 TRBV6-6 TGTGCCAGCAGTTACTCGCTGGCGCGCCAAGAGACCCAGTACTTC CASSYSLARQETQYF
TRBJ2-6 - TRBD1 16 TRBV6-5 TGTGCCAGCAGTTACGGGTTAAAGGGGGCGGCCAACGTCCTGACTTTC CASSYGLKGAANVLTF
TRBJ1-4 - TRBD1 14 TRBV5-1 TGCGCCAGCAGCCTAGGACAGGGAAATGAAAAACTGTTTTTT CASSLGQGNEKLFF
TRBJ1-6 once - 15 TRBV14 TGTGCCAGCAGCCAAGATGATTGGGGTGTGACACCCCTCCACTTT CASSQDDWGVTPLHF
TRBJ2-3 - - 14 TRBV21-1 TGTGCCAGCAGCAAATGGGGGGTCACAGATACGCAGTATTTT CASSKWGVTDTQYF
TRBJ2-1 - TRBD2 15 TRBV2 TGTGCCAGCAGTGATCTGGGACTAAACTACAATGAGCAGTTCTTC CASSDLGLNYNEQFF
TRBJ2-3 - TRBD2 14 TRBV10-3 TGTGCCACCCAATTAGCGGGAGGAACAGATACGCAGTATTTT CATQLAGGTDTQYF
TRBJ1-6 - - 17 TRBV6-1 TGTGCCAGCAGTGTCGAAAAAACAGGGAAACATAATTCACCCCTCCACTTT CASSVEKTGKHNSPLHF
TRBJ2-7 - - 14 TRBV27 TGTGCCAGCAGTTTCTCGGAGGGTTTATACGAGCAGTACTTC CASSFSEGLYEQYF
TRBJ1-2 - - 13 TRBV7-3 TGTGCCAGCAGCCCAAGGGCGGGATCCGGCTACACCTTC CASSPRAGSGYTF
TRBJ2-7 - TRBD2 14 TRBV2 TGTGCCAGCCTTAACCCTAGCGGATCATACGAGCAGTACTTC CASLNPSGSYEQYF
TRBJ2-3 - - 14 TRBV7-9 TGTGCCAGCAGCCAGGGTCAACCGGGGGATACGCAGTATTTT CASSQGQPGDTQYF
TRBJ1-5 - - 15 TRBV18 TGTGCCAGCTCACTGGGGCCGGGGAGCAATCAGCCCCAGCATTTT CASSLGPGSNQPQHF
TRBJ1-3 - - 12 TRBV30 TGTGCCTGGAGTGTTTTACTAAACACCATATATTTT CAWSVLLNTIYF
TRBJ2-5 - TRBD2 15 TRBV5-4 TGTGCCAGCAGCCCGACTAGCGGGGGGGAAGAGACCCAGTACTTC CASSPTSGGEETQYF
TRBJ2-7 - TRBD2 15 TRBV19 TGTGCCAGTAGTATCTTTGGGACTAGCACCTACGAGCAGTACTTC CASSIFGTSTYEQYF
TRBJ1-1 - TRBD1 14 TRBV6-5 TGTGCCAGCAGTTATGGGGACAGTGCCGGTGAAGCTTTCTTT CASSYGDSAGEAFF
TRBJ2-7 - - 13 TRBV6-1 TGTGCCAGCAGTGTCAGGGGTGGGTACGAGCAGTACTTC CASSVRGGYEQYF
TRBJ1-3 - - 15 TRBV18 TGTGCCAGCTCACCCCAGGGTCCTTCTGGAAACACCATATATTTT CASSPQGPSGNTIYF
TRBJ2-1 - TRBD1 15 TRBV10-2 TGCGCCAGCAGTAAAGGACAGGGGGGATACAATGAGCAGTTCTTC CASSKGQGGYNEQFF
TRBJ2-7 - TRBD1 18 TRBV5-1 TGCGCCAGCAGCCGACGGATTGATTGGACAGGGGGCCACTACGAGCAGTACTTC CASSRRIDWTGGHYEQYF
TRBJ2-2 - - 14 TRBV14 TGTGCCAGCAGCCAAGATAGGGGCACCGGGGAGCTGTTTTTT CASSQDRGTGELFF
TRBJ1-5 few - 12 TRBV28 TGTGCCAGCAGTGGCGGGAATCAGCCCCAGCATTTT CASSGGNQPQHF
TRBJ2-5 - TRBD1 14 TRBV5-1 TGCGCCAGCAGCGATACCAGGGGGCACGAGACCCAGTACTTC CASSDTRGHETQYF
TRBJ2-3 - TRBD2 18 TRBV10-3 TGTGCCATCGGACGAGTTTTGGTGGCGGGAGTTAGCACAGATACGCAGTATTTT CAIGRVLVAGVSTDTQYF
TRBJ2-7 - - 13 TRBV7-2 TGTGCCAGCAGCTTCGCGGACGTTTATGAGCAGTACTTC CASSFADVYEQYF
TRBJ1-2 - - 10 TRBV6-1 TGTGCCAGCACAGGGAAGAGGCATAACTTC CASTGKRHNF
TRBJ2-2 - - 14 TRBV30 TGTGCCTGGAGTGTCGCCCAAAACCCCGGGGAGCTGTTTTTT CAWSVAQNPGELFF
TRBJ1-1 - TRBD1 16 TRBV19 TGTGCCAGTAGTCGACCGGGACAGAGATTGAACACTGAAGCTTTCTTT CASSRPGQRLNTEAFF
TRBJ2-6 - - 16 TRBV9 TGTGCCAGCAGCCCTAGAGGGGACTCTGGGGCCAACGTCCTGACTTTC CASSPRGDSGANVLTF
TRBJ1-4 - TRBD1 14 TRBV25-1 TGTGCCAGCAGTGTACAGGGGAATAATGAAAAACTGTTTTTT CASSVQGNNEKLFF
TRBJ2-7 - - 13 TRBV29-1 TGCAGCGTTGAGGCAGGGGACTCCTACGAGCAGTACTTC CSVEAGDSYEQYF
TRBJ1-2 few - 12 TRBV5-4 TGTGCCAGCAGGACCCTAGGGGCCCGGGACACCTTC CASRTLGARDTF
TRBJ2-3 once - 16 TRBV5-4 TGTGCCAGCAGCGGGTCTAGCGTCTCTAGCACAGATACGCAGTATTTT CASSGSSVSSTDTQYF
TRBJ1-2 - - 15 TRBV4-1 TGCGCCAGCAGCCAAGACTCAGGGACGGCCGTGGGCTACACCTTC CASSQDSGTAVGYTF
TRBJ2-7 - - 15 TRBV19 TGTGCCAGTAGTACTCTCGACGCGGCCCGAGACGAGCAGTACTTC CASSTLDAARDEQYF
TRBJ2-5 - - 11 TRBV19 TGTGCCAGTAGTGCAGCAGAGACCCAGTACTTC CASSAAETQYF
TRBJ2-7 - TRBD2 13 TRBV7-2 TGTGCCAGCAGCCCCAGCGGGGCCTACGAGCAGTACTTC CASSPSGAYEQYF
TRBJ2-2 - - 16 TRBV18 TGTGCCAGCTCACCACTTGTGGCAGGGAGCACCGGGGAGCTGTTTTTT CASSPLVAGSTGELFF
TRBJ1-1 - TRBD1 12 TRBV30 TGTGCCTGGAGTTACAGGGGGCTCGCAGCTTTCTTT CAWSYRGLAAFF
TRBJ2-1 - TRBD1 16 TRBV5-1 TGCGCCAGCAGCTTGGGGACAGGGGGCTCCTACAATGAGCAGTTCTTC CASSLGTGGSYNEQFF
TRBJ2-1 - - 13 TRBV5-1 TGCGCCAGCAGCTTGGCTGTAGAGGGTGAGCAGTTCTTC CASSLAVEGEQFF
TRBJ2-2 - - 15 TRBV7-2 TGTGCCAGCAGCTTAGGGATTGGTTGGGCCGGGGAGCTGTTTTTT CASSLGIGWAGELFF
TRBJ2-5 - - 14 TRBV28 TGTGCCAGCAGTTCTCGTGCGGGCGGAGAGACCCAGTACTTC CASSSRAGGETQYF
TRBJ2-3 once TRBD2 16 TRBV5-1 TGCGCCAGCAGCTTGGCACCTAGCGGGGCTACAGATACGCAGTATTTT CASSLAPSGATDTQYF
TRBJ1-1 - - 11 TRBV2 TGTGCCAGCATGGAAGTAGAGGAAGCTTTCTTT CASMEVEEAFF
TRBJ1-4 - - 14 TRBV2 TGTGCCAGTAACCGGGACCAGGCTAATGAAAAACTGTTTTTT CASNRDQANEKLFF
TRBJ2-7 - TRBD1 13 TRBV5-1 TGCGCCAGCAGCTTAGCGACAGGGCCCGAGCAGTACTTC CASSLATGPEQYF